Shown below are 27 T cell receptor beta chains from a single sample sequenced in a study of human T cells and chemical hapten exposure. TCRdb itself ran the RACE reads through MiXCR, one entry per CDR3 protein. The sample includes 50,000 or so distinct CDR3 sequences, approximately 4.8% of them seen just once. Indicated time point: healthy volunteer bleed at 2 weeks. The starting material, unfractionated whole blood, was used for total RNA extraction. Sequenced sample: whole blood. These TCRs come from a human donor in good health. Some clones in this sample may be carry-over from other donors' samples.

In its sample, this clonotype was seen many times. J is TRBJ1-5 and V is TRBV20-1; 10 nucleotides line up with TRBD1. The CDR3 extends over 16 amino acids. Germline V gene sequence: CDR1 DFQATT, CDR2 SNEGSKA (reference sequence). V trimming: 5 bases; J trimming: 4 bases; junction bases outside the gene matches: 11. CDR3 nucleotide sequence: TGCAGTGCTGGGAGAATGACAGGGGGCCGGAATCAGCCCCAGCATTTT. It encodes CSAGRMTGGRNQPQHF.

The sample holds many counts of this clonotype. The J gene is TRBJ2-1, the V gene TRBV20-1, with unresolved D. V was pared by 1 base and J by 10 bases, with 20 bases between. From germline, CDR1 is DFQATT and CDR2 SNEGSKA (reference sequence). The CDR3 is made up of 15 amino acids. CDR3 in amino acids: CSARAFQNPHIEQFF. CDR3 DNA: TGCAGTGCTAGAGCTTTCCAGAATCCCCACATCGAGCAGTTCTTC.

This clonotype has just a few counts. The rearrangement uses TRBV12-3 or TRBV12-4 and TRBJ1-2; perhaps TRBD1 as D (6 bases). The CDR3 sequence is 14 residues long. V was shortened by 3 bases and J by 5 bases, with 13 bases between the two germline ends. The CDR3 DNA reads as TGTGCCAGCAGTTTTAATTGGGGGGCATATGGCTACACCTTC. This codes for CASSFNWGAYGYTF.

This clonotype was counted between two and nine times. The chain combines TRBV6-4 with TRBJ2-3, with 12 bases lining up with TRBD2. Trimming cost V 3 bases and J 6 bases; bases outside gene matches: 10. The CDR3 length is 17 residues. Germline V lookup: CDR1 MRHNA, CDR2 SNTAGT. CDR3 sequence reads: CASSESLAGGHSDTQYF. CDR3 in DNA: TGTGCCAGCAGTGAATCGCTAGCGGGAGGGCATTCGGATACGCAGTATTTT.

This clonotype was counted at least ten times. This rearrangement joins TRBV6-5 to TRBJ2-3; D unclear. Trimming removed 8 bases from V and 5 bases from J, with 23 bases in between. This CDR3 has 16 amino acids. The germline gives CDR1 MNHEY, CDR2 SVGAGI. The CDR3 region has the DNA TGTGCCAGCGCCAGTTACGGAGCAGGTTTAGGAGATACGCAGTATTTT. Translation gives CASASYGAGLGDTQYF.

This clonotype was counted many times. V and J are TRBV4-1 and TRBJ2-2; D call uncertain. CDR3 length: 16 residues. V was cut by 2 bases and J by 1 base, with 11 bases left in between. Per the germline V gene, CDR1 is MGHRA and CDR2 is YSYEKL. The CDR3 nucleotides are TGCGCCAGCAGCCAACTAATCGACCGGAACACCGGGGAGCTGTTTTTT. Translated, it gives CASSQLIDRNTGELFF.

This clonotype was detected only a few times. The CDR3 spells CASSSGANNEQFF. The CDR3 region has the DNA TGCGCCAGCAGCTCAGGGGCGAACAATGAGCAGTTCTTC. The V gene is TRBV5-1, the J gene TRBJ2-1; tentatively, D is TRBD1 (6 bases). Germline V lookup: CDR1 SGHRS, CDR2 YFSETQ. The length of the CDR3 is 13 residues. Between the trimmed V and J ends, which lost 3 bases and 5 bases, there was a span of 9 bases.

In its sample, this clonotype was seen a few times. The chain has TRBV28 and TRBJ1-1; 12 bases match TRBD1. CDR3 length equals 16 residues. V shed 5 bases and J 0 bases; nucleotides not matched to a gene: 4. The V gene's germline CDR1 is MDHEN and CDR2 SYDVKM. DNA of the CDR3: TGTGCCAGCAGTGGGGACAGGGGGCTTTTGAACACTGAAGCTTTCTTT. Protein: CASSGDRGLLNTEAFF.

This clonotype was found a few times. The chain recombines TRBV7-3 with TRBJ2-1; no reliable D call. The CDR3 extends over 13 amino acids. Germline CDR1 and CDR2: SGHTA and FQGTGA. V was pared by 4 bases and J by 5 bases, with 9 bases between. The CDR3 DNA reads TGTGCCAGCAGCTCGACACTGCACAATGAGCAGTTCTTC. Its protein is CASSSTLHNEQFF.

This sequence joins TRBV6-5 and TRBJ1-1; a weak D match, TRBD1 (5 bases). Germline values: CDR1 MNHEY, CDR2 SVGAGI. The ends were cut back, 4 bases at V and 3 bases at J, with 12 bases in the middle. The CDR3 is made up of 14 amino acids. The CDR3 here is CASSFRGVYTEAFF. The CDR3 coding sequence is TGTGCCAGCAGTTTTAGGGGTGTATACACTGAAGCTTTCTTT.

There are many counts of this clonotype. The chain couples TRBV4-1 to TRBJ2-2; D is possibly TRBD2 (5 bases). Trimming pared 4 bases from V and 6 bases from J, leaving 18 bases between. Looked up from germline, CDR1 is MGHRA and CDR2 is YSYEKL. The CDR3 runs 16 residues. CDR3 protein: CASSRELGSIAGELFF. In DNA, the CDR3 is TGCGCCAGCAGCCGGGAGCTAGGTTCGATCGCCGGGGAGCTGTTTTTT.

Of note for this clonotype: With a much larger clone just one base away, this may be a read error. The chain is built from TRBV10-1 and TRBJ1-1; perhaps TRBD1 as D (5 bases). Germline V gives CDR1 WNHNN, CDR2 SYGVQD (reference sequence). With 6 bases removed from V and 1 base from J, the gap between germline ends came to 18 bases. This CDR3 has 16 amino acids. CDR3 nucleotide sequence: TGCGCCAGCAGCCCGGGACTGGGGATGTCGAACACTGAAGCTTTCTTT. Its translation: CASSPGLGMSNTEAFF.

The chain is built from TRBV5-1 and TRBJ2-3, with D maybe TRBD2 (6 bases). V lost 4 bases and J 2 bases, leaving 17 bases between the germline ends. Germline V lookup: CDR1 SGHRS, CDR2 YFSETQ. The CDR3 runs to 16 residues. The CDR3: CASSPSAGTFTDTQYF. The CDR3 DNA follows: TGCGCCAGCAGCCCAAGCGCGGGAACTTTCACAGATACGCAGTATTTT. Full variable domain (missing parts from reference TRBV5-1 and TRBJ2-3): KAGVTQTPRYLIKTRGQQVTLSCSPISGHRSVSWYQQTPGQGLQFLFEYFSETQRNKGNFPGRFSGRQFSNSRSEMNVSTLELGDSALYLCASSPSAGTFTDTQYFGPGTRLTVL.

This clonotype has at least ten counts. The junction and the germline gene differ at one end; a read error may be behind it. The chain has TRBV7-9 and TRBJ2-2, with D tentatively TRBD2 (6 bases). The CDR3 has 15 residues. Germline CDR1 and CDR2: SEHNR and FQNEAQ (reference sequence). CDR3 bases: TGTGCCAGCAGCCTAGCGATCGTTGACACCGGGGAGCTGTTTTTT. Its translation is CASSLAIVDTGELFF.

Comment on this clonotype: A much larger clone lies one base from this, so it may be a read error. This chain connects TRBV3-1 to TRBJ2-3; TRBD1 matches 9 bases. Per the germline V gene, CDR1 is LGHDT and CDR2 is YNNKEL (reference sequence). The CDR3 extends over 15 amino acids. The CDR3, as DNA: TGTGCCAGCAGCCGCTTTTCACAGGGGGCAGATACGCGGTATTTT. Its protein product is CASSRFSQGADTRYF.

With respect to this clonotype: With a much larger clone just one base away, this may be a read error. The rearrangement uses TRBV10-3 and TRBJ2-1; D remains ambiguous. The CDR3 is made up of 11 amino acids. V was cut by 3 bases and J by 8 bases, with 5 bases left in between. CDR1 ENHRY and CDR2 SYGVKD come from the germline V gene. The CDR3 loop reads CAISEFYEQFF. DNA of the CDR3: TGTGCCATCAGTGAATTCTATGAGCAGTTCTTC.

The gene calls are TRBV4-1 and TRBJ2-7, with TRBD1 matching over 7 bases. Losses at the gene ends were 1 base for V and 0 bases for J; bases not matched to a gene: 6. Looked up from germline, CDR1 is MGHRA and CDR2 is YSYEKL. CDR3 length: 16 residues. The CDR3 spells CASSQVPGGFSYEQYF. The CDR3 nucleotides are TGCGCCAGCAGCCAAGTTCCAGGGGGATTCTCCTACGAGCAGTACTTC.

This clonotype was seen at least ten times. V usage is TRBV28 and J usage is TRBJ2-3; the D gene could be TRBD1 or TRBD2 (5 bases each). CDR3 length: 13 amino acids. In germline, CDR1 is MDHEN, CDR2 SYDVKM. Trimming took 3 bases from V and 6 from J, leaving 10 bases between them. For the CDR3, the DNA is TGTGCCAGCAGTTTGGGGGATTTGGATACGCAGTATTTT. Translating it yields CASSLGDLDTQYF.

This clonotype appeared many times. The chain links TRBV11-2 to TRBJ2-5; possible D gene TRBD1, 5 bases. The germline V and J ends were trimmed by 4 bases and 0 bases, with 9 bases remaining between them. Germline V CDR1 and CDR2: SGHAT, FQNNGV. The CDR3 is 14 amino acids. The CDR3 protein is CASSSRQYQETQYF. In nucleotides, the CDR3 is TGTGCCAGCAGCTCAAGACAGTACCAAGAGACCCAGTACTTC.

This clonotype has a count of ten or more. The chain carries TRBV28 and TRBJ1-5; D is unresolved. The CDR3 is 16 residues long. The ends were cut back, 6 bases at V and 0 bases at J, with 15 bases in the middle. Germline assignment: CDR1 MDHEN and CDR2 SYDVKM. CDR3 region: CASSPAGRDSNQPQHF. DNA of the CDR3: TGTGCCAGCAGCCCCGCGGGGAGGGATAGCAATCAGCCCCAGCATTTT.

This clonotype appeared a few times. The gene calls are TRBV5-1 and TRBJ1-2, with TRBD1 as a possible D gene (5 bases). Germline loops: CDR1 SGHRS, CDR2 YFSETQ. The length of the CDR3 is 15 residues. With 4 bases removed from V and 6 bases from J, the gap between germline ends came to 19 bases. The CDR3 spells CASSPRWGDENGYTF. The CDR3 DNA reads TGCGCCAGCAGCCCACGATGGGGGGATGAGAATGGCTACACCTTC.

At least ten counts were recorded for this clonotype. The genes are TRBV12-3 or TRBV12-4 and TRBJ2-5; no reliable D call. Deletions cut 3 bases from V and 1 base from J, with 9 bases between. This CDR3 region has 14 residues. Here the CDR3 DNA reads TGTGCCAGCAGTTTCGGGCAGACCCAAGAGACCCAGTACTTC. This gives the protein CASSFGQTQETQYF.

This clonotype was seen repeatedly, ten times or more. Here the CDR3 reads CASNQRERRRTGELFF. The CDR3 bases are TGTGCCAGCAACCAGAGGGAGAGGAGGCGAACCGGGGAGCTGTTTTTT. The chain couples TRBV12-3 or TRBV12-4 to TRBJ2-2; perhaps TRBD2 as D (5 bases). V was cut by 7 bases and J by 5 bases, with 20 bases left in between. This CDR3 is built from 16 residues.

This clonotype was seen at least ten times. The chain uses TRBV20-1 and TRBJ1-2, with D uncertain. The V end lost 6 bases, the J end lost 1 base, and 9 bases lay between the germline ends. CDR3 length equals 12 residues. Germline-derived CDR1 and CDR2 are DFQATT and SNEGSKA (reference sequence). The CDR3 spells CSAPGSNYGYTF. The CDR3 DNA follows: TGCAGTGCCCCAGGTAGTAACTATGGCTACACCTTC.

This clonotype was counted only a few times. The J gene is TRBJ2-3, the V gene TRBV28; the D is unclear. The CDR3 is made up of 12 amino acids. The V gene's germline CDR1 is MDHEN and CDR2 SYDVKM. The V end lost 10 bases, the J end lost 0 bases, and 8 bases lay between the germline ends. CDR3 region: CATTRSTDTQYF. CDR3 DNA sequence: TGTGCCACCACAAGGAGCACAGATACGCAGTATTTT.

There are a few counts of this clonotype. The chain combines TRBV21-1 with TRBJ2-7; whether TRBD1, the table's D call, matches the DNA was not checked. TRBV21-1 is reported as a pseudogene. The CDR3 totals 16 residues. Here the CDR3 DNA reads TGTGCCAGCAGCAAAGATCCCCGGGGGTCGTCCTACGAGCAGTACTTC. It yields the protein CASSKDPRGSSYEQYF.

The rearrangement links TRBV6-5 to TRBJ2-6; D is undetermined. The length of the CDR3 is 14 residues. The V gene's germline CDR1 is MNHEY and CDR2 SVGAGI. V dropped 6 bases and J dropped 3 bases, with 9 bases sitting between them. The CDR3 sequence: CASRGFGGANVLTF. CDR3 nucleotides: TGTGCCAGCAGGGGGTTTGGTGGGGCCAACGTCCTGACTTTC.